The 12 T cell receptor beta chains presented below share a single source sample, sequenced in a study of T cells in Graves' hyperthyroidism and ophthalmopathy. Amplification yielded TCR beta CDR3 regions, with RNA transcripts as the source. First-round RT-PCR targeting the TCR CDR3 was performed with the HTBI primer set. TCRdb used MiXCR to reprocess the multiplex PCR reads, holding one entry per CDR3 protein. This sample has approximately 380,000 distinct CDR3 sequences, with about 19% found just once. The sample taken for sequencing was blood. The receptors were gathered from a young woman with Graves' hyperthyroidism.

This chain connects TRBV3-1 to TRBJ2-7, with D unclear. CDR3 size: 12 residues. The V gene's germline CDR1 is LGHDT and CDR2 YNNKEL (reference sequence). Trimming removed 2 bases at V and 6 bases at J, with 8 bases between. The chain's CDR3 is CASSQTRGEQYF. In DNA form, the CDR3 reads TGTGCCAGCAGCCAAACCCGCGGCGAGCAGTACTTC.

This clonotype was found many times. V usage is TRBV19 and J usage is TRBJ2-7; D gene uncertain. This CDR3 has 13 residues. Germline V lookup: CDR1 LNHDA, CDR2 SQIVND (reference sequence). The V end was cut by 5 bases, the J end by 3 bases, with 11 bases between. The CDR3 DNA sequence: TGTGCCAGTAGTCCAGGATCCATCTACGAGCAGTACTTC. This encodes CASSPGSIYEQYF.

This clonotype occurred many times. This chain links TRBV6-1 with TRBJ1-5; TRBD1 matches at 8 bases. J gave up 3 bases and V 6 bases, and 4 bases lay outside the gene matches. The CDR3 totals 14 residues. Looked up from germline, CDR1 is MNHNS and CDR2 is SASEGT. The CDR3 DNA reads as TGTGCCAGCAGCCAGGACAGGGACAATCAGCCCCAGCATTTT. Protein product: CASSQDRDNQPQHF.

This clonotype was seen at least ten times. The J gene is TRBJ2-5, the V gene TRBV3-1, with TRBD2 matching 10 bases. Germline V gives CDR1 LGHDT, CDR2 YNNKEL (reference sequence). The CDR3 length is 17 residues. V lost 0 bases and J lost 0; bases outside the gene matches: 4. The CDR3 nucleotides are TGTGCCAGCAGCCAAGAGGGAGCGGGGGGGTACCAAGAGACCCAGTACTTC. Translated: CASSQEGAGGYQETQYF.

This clonotype was picked up a small number of times. The rearrangement uses TRBV4-1 and TRBJ1-1; weak D call: TRBD1 (5 bases). This CDR3 contains 15 residues. The germline V gene has CDR1 MGHRA and CDR2 YSYEKL. V lost 3 bases to trimming and J lost 4 bases, with 15 bases between them. The CDR3 sequence: CASSQHPLRGTEAFF. CDR3 nucleotide sequence: TGCGCCAGCAGCCAGCATCCCCTGAGGGGCACTGAAGCTTTCTTT.

The genes are TRBV19 and TRBJ1-2; tentatively, D is TRBD1 (5 bases). CDR3 length: 13 residues. From germline, CDR1 is LNHDA and CDR2 SQIVND (reference sequence). V was shortened by 11 bases and J by 4 bases, with 17 bases between the two germline ends. The CDR3 is CASGEGHSYGYTF. The CDR3 nucleotides are TGTGCCTCGGGGGAGGGGCACAGCTATGGCTACACCTTC.

At least ten counts were recorded for this clonotype. V usage is TRBV6-5 and J usage is TRBJ1-5; weak D call: TRBD1 (6 bases). Germline V gene lookup returns CDR1 MNHEY and CDR2 SVGAGI. There are 14 residues in the CDR3. V lost 11 bases and J 0 bases, leaving 14 bases between the germline ends. The CDR3 region has the DNA TGTGCCGTGACTGGGGGCTTTAGCAATCAGCCCCAGCATTTT. It is translated as CAVTGGFSNQPQHF.

This clonotype occurred many times. The chain has TRBV15 and TRBJ2-7, with D perhaps being TRBD1 or TRBD2 (6 bases each). The V end was cut by 9 bases, the J end by 7 bases, with 16 bases between. Germline V CDR1 and CDR2: LNHNV, YYDKDF (reference sequence). CDR3 length: 12 amino acids. The CDR3 reads CATQRATGEQYF. The CDR3 bases are TGTGCCACTCAGCGGGCGACAGGTGAGCAGTACTTC.

This clonotype has a single count. V and J are TRBV24-1 and TRBJ1-5; a weak D match, TRBD1 (5 bases). Trimming cost V 7 bases and J 7 bases, with 10 bases left between them. The CDR3 is made up of 12 amino acids. Germline loops: CDR1 KGHDR, CDR2 SFDVKD. The CDR3 region has the DNA TGTGCCACCAGCTCAGGGTACCAGCCCCAGCATTTT. Its protein is CATSSGYQPQHF.

This clonotype was recorded at least ten times. The chain is built from TRBV2 and TRBJ2-5; TRBD2 agrees at 8 bases. Germline CDR1 reads SNHLY; CDR2 reads FYNNEI. CDR3 length equals 14 residues. V gave up 2 bases and J gave up 5 bases; unmatched junction bases: 4. The CDR3 coding sequence is TGTGCCAGCAGTGAACTCCGGGGGGGGGAGACCCAGTACTTC. It is translated as CASSELRGGETQYF.

This clonotype was counted between two and nine times. V usage is TRBV2 and J usage is TRBJ1-1, with D unresolved. The CDR3 has 13 amino acids. The germline V and J ends were trimmed by 3 bases and 4 bases, with 9 bases remaining between them. CDR1 SNHLY and CDR2 FYNNEI come from the germline V gene. In DNA form, the CDR3 reads TGTGCCAGCAGTGAGGTCTTTACCACTGAAGCTTTCTTT. As protein: CASSEVFTTEAFF.

In this sample, this clonotype turned up a few times. This chain links TRBV30 with TRBJ1-5; D gene unclear. V lost 0 bases and J 3 bases, leaving 6 bases between the germline ends. There are 13 residues in the CDR3. Germline assignment: CDR1 GTSNPN and CDR2 SVGIG (reference sequence). The DNA of the CDR3 is TGTGCCTGGAGTGTGTTAGTCAATCAGCCCCAGCATTTT. It yields the protein CAWSVLVNQPQHF.